This T cell receptor (beta chain) comes out of a study of blood T cell repertoires in COVID-19. Study in general: Acute-phase and convalescent COVID-19 samples originated in the United States, Italy and Spain. T cells, B-cell-depleted T cells, or PBMCs supplied cDNA or gDNA.

Assay: immunoSEQ multiplex PCR; the TCRdb copy retains only in-frame clones and omits some. Of 85,000 to 130,000 clones in the sample, more than 80% are singletons; the top ten hold 11% to 15%. The CDR3 runs to 14 residues. Germline CDR1 is ENHRY and CDR2 is SYGVKD. The V gene lost 3 bases and the J gene lost 5 bases, with 10 bases spanning the gap. The material sequenced was peripheral blood. The TCR sequence derives from a woman between 55 and 75 years old with acute or convalescent COVID-19. This chain links TRBV10-3 with TRBJ1-4; D unclear. CDR3 sequence reads: CAISDLIGNEKLFF. In DNA, the CDR3 is TGTGCCATCAGTGATCTAATCGGGAATGAAAAACTGTTTTTT.